Below are 19 T cell receptor beta chains sequenced from a single sample in a study of blood T cell repertoires in COVID-19 (dated by TCRdb to the early 2020s). Library creation used the immunoSEQ multiplex PCR assay. This immuneACCESS table, as held by TCRdb, lists in-frame sequences with V and J called but not all clones. Of the missing ones, under half trace to an unresolved V gene in checked studies; the others have no known cause. Counted in this sample were 130,000 to 150,000 clones; around 86% of them appeared once. About 11% of the sample is in the top ten clones. The sample taken for sequencing was PBMCs or T cells enriched from blood (not recorded which). The receptor set was obtained from a man aged 55 to 70 who had recovered from COVID-19.

The chain has TRBV5-1 and TRBJ2-4, with 13 bases aligning to TRBD2. CDR1 and CDR2 (germline): SGHRS, YFSETQ. The length of the CDR3 is 20 residues. Losses at the gene ends were 4 bases for V and 0 bases for J; bases not matched to a gene: 13. This chain's CDR3 is CASSQRLAGGPYLAKNIQYF. In DNA form, the CDR3 reads TGCGCCAGCAGCCAACGACTAGCGGGGGGTCCCTACTTAGCCAAAAACATTCAGTACTTC.

The chain carries TRBV28 and TRBJ1-2, with a possible D match to TRBD1 (5 bases). CDR1 and CDR2 (germline): MDHEN, SYDVKM. V was trimmed by 7 bases and J by 0 bases, leaving 12 bases between them. The CDR3 loop spans 14 amino acids. The DNA of the CDR3 is TGTGCCAGCAATCAGGGCAGAGCTAACTATGGCTACACCTTC. It yields the protein CASNQGRANYGYTF.

V gene TRBV3-1 (or the pseudogene TRBV3-2) combines with J gene TRBJ2-1, with TRBD1 matching over 10 bases. The V segment lost 6 bases and the J segment 5 bases; nucleotides outside the gene matches: 10. Looked up from germline, CDR1 is LGHDT and CDR2 is YNNKEL (reference sequence). The CDR3 sequence is 16 residues long. This CDR3 reads CASRRAGQGLNNEQFF. The CDR3 DNA sequence: TGTGCCAGCAGACGCGCGGGACAGGGGCTTAACAATGAGCAGTTCTTC.

A remark on this clone: Compared with germline, one end of the junction differs, possibly owing to a read error. J is TRBJ2-3 and V is TRBV11-2; D remains ambiguous. Germline-derived CDR1 and CDR2 are SGHAT and FQNNGV. This CDR3 is 11 amino acids long. This CDR3 is CASSYTYTQYF. CDR3 nucleotide sequence: TGTGCCAGCAGCTACACATATACGCAGTATTTT. The variable domain in full, with the rest retrieved from reference TRBV11-2 and TRBJ2-3, is EAGVAQSPRYKIIEKRQSVAFWCNPISGHATLYWYQQILGQGPKLLIQFQNNGVVDDSQLPKDRFSAERLKGVDSTLKIQPAKLEDSAVYLCASSYTYTQYFGPGTRLTVL.

The gene calls are TRBV18 and TRBJ1-1; 7 positions agree with TRBD1. V shed 6 bases and J 3 bases; nucleotides not matched to a gene: 7. The CDR3 sequence is 14 residues long. The germline CDR1 and CDR2 sequences are KGHSH and LQKENI. The CDR3 spells CASSLTGVDTEAFF. CDR3 bases: TGTGCCAGCTCCCTCACAGGGGTGGACACTGAAGCTTTCTTT.

The rearrangement links TRBV30 to TRBJ2-2, with 11 positions matching TRBD2. The CDR3 consists of 15 residues. Unmatched junction bases numbered 0, after V lost 3 bases and J lost 0 bases. The V gene's germline CDR1 is GTSNPN and CDR2 SVGIG (reference sequence). The CDR3 bases are TGTGCCTGGAGGACTAGCGGGGCGAACACCGGGGAGCTGTTTTTT. The encoded protein is CAWRTSGANTGELFF.

The chain uses TRBV6-5 and TRBJ2-1; D may be TRBD2 (5 bases). V was clipped by 8 bases and J by 0 bases, with 11 bases between them. There are 14 residues in the CDR3. The germline CDR1 and CDR2 sequences are MNHEY and SVGAGI. Here the CDR3 DNA reads TGTGCCAGCCGGACTTCCAGCTCCTACAATGAGCAGTTCTTC. Translated: CASRTSSSYNEQFF.

The chain employs TRBV5-1 and TRBJ1-6, with D possibly being TRBD1 (5 bases). The V end was cut by 4 bases, the J end by 8 bases, with 16 bases between. Per the germline V gene, CDR1 is SGHRS and CDR2 is YFSETQ. The CDR3 has 15 residues. CDR3 protein: CASSTGGTEDSPLHF. The DNA for the CDR3 is TGCGCCAGCAGCACAGGAGGGACGGAAGATTCACCCCTCCACTTT.

The rearrangement joins TRBV4-1 to TRBJ1-2; tentatively, D is TRBD1 (5 bases). The V gene lost 3 bases and the J gene lost 7 bases, with 15 bases spanning the gap. This CDR3 comprises 14 residues. Germline V gene lookup returns CDR1 MGHRA and CDR2 YSYEKL. This CDR3 reads CASSQTDSPGGYTF. CDR3 bases: TGCGCCAGCAGCCAGACTGACAGTCCTGGTGGCTACACCTTC.

The genes are TRBV11-2 and TRBJ2-7; tentative D call: TRBD1 (5 bases). The germline V gene encodes CDR1 SGHAT and CDR2 FQNNGV. The CDR3 covers 11 residues. Between the trimmed V and J ends, which lost 6 bases and 6 bases, there was a span of 9 bases. This CDR3 reads CASSPGFEQYF. DNA for the CDR3: TGTGCCAGCAGTCCAGGGTTCGAGCAGTACTTC.

The rearrangement links TRBV2 to TRBJ2-7; D call uncertain. The CDR3 is 11 residues long. V was shortened by 6 bases and J by 2 bases, with 5 bases between the two germline ends. CDR1 and CDR2 (germline): SNHLY, FYNNEI. The CDR3 bases are TGTGCCAGCAGAGCGACCTACGAGCAGTACTTC. Protein product: CASRATYEQYF.

This chain's CDR3 is CATSDGAIYEQYF. CDR3 nucleotides: TGTGCCACCAGTGACGGAGCGATCTACGAGCAGTACTTC. The chain combines TRBV24-1 with TRBJ2-7; no clear D gene. V was pared by 4 bases and J by 3 bases, with 9 bases between. The CDR3 length is 13 residues. From germline, CDR1 is KGHDR and CDR2 SFDVKD.

The chain has TRBV30 and TRBJ2-3, with 8 bases aligning to TRBD2. The CDR3 loop spans 14 amino acids. Looked up from germline, CDR1 is GTSNPN and CDR2 is SVGIG (reference sequence). The ends lost 4 bases at V and 1 base at J; junction bases unmatched: 4. The CDR3 here is CAWTSSGGTDTQYF. In DNA form, the CDR3 reads TGTGCCTGGACAAGTAGCGGGGGCACAGATACGCAGTATTTT.

The chain has TRBV2 and TRBJ2-1, with a weak D call TRBD2 (5 bases). Germline CDR1 is SNHLY and CDR2 is FYNNEI. The germline V and J ends were trimmed by 8 bases and 4 bases, with 15 bases remaining between them. This CDR3 comprises 14 residues. The CDR3 DNA is TGTGCCAGCCTCGTAGGACTGGCATACAATGAGCAGTTCTTC. It is translated as CASLVGLAYNEQFF. The full variable domain, rest sourced from reference TRBV2 and TRBJ2-1, is EPEVTQTPSHQVTQMGQEVILRCVPISNHLYFYWYRQILGQKVEFLVSFYNNEISEKSEIFDDQFSVERPDGSNFTLKIRSTKLEDSAMYFCASLVGLAYNEQFFGPGTRLTVL.

This chain connects TRBV3-1 (or the pseudogene TRBV3-2) to TRBJ2-3, with D tentatively TRBD1 (5 bases). With 0 bases removed from V and 2 bases from J, the gap between germline ends came to 12 bases. Germline values: CDR1 LGHDT, CDR2 YNNKEL (reference sequence). This CDR3 spans 16 amino acids. The CDR3, as DNA: TGTGCCAGCAGCCAAGAGGCAGGGTCAGACACAGATACGCAGTATTTT. Its protein product is CASSQEAGSDTDTQYF.

V is TRBV7-9 and J is TRBJ1-1; 10 nucleotides agree with TRBD1. Germline assignment: CDR1 SEHNR and CDR2 FQNEAQ (reference sequence). This CDR3 is 13 amino acids long. V lost 6 bases, J lost 8 bases, and 6 bases stayed unmatched. The DNA of the CDR3 is TGTGCCAGCAGGACAGGGGGCGACCACGAAGCTTTCTTT. Protein sequence: CASRTGGDHEAFF.

About this clone itself: Other DNA sequences in the sample encode the same CDR3. V is TRBV18 and J is TRBJ1-4; TRBD1 aligns across 7 bases. CDR1 is KGHSH and CDR2 is LQKENI in the germline V gene. V was clipped by 6 bases and J by 5 bases; unmatched bases: 6. This CDR3 is 14 amino acids long. CDR3 nucleotide sequence: TGTGCCAGCTCGCGTGACAGGGCAAATGAAAAACTGTTTTTT. Protein sequence: CASSRDRANEKLFF.

The rearrangement links TRBV19 to TRBJ1-2, with 7 bases identical to TRBD1. The trim removed 7 bases at V and 4 bases at J, leaving 9 bases unmatched. The CDR3 runs to 14 residues. In germline, CDR1 is LNHDA, CDR2 SQIVND (reference sequence). As DNA, the CDR3 is TGTGCCAGTACCCCCCTGGGACAGTCCTATGGCTACACCTTC. This gives the protein CASTPLGQSYGYTF. Full variable domain (remainder filled in from reference TRBV19 and TRBJ1-2): DGGITQSPKYLFRKEGQNVTLSCEQNLNHDAMYWYRQDPGQGLRLIYYSQIVNDFQKGDIAEGYSVSREKKESFPLTVTSAQKNPTAFYLCASTPLGQSYGYTFGSGTRLTVV.

The CDR3 is CAWSPIGRGPTEAFF. For the CDR3, the DNA is TGTGCCTGGAGCCCGATAGGCAGGGGCCCCACTGAAGCTTTCTTT. The genes are TRBV30 and TRBJ1-1, with D possibly being TRBD1 (6 bases). The V and J ends lost 3 bases and 4 bases respectively, with 18 bases between them. The CDR3 is made up of 15 amino acids. The germline CDR1 and CDR2 sequences are GTSNPN and SVGIG (reference sequence).